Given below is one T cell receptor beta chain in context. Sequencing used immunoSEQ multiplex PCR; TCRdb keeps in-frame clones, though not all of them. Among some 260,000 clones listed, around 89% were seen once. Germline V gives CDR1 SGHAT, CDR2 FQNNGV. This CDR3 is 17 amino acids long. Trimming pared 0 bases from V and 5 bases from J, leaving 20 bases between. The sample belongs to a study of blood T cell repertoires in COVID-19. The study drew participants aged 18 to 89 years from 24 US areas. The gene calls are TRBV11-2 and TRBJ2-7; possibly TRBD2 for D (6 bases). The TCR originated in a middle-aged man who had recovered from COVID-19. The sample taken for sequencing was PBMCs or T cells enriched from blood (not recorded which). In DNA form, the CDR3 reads TGTGCCAGCAGCTTAGATCTTAGGCGGGATGAAATGGACGAGCAGTACTTC. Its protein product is CASSLDLRRDEMDEQYF.